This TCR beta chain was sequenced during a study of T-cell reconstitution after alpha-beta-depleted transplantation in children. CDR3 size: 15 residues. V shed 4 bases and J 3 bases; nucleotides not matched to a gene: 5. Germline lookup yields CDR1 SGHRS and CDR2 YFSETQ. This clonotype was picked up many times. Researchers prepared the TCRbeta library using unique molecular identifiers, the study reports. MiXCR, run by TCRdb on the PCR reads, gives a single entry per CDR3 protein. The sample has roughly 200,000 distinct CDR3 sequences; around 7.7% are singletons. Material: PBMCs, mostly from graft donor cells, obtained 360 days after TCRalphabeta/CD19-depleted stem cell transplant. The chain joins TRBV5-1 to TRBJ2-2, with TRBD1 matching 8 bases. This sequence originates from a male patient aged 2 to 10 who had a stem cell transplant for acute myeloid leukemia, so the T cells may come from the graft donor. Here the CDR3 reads CASSPRGPDTGELFF. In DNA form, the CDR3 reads TGCGCCAGCAGCCCCAGGGGGCCCGACACCGGGGAGCTGTTTTTT.